Following are 4 T cell receptor beta chains from one sample sequenced in a study of cytomegalovirus exposure and HLA in healthy donors. Data came from immunoSEQ multiplex PCR; TCRdb stores just in-frame clones and leaves some out. The sample lists 200,000 to 250,000 clones, 85% to 90% occurring once. Sequenced sample: PBMCs. Receptors originate from a man aged 18 to 35 in good health and CMV-seronegative.

The chain couples TRBV10-3 to TRBJ2-1; tentative D call: TRBD2 (6 bases). The germline V and J ends were trimmed by 3 bases and 7 bases, with 13 bases remaining between them. Germline CDR1 and CDR2: ENHRY and SYGVKD. The CDR3 totals 14 residues. The CDR3 sequence: CAISDTGTSNEQFF. The CDR3 DNA is TGTGCCATCAGTGACACCGGGACTTCGAATGAGCAGTTCTTC.

The J gene is TRBJ1-2, the V gene TRBV6-4; perhaps TRBD1 as D (6 bases). CDR1 and CDR2 from the germline V gene are MRHNA and SNTAGT. The CDR3 runs to 16 residues. V lost 5 bases and J lost 4, with 20 bases in between. The CDR3 region has the DNA TGTGCCAGCAGTCTTCAGCTCAGGGGCTTGTGCTATGGCTACACCTTC. It codes for CASSLQLRGLCYGYTF.

This chain uses TRBV5-6 with TRBJ2-6, with D maybe TRBD1 (5 bases). From germline, CDR1 is SGHDT and CDR2 YYEEEE. Deletions cut 0 bases from V and 0 bases from J, with 16 bases between. The CDR3 is 19 amino acids. The CDR3, as DNA: TGTGCCAGCAGCTTGGGCGACAGCCTGTATCTCTCTGGGGCCAACGTCCTGACTTTC. It codes for CASSLGDSLYLSGANVLTF.

A single count supports this clone. The genes are TRBV2 and TRBJ2-1; TRBD2 aligns across 10 bases. The CDR3 contains 14 residues. Germline CDR1 reads SNHLY; CDR2 reads FYNNEI. V lost 3 bases, J lost 8 bases, and 4 bases stayed unmatched. The CDR3 sequence is CASSEGLARDEQFF. The CDR3 coding sequence is TGTGCCAGCAGTGAGGGACTAGCGCGCGATGAGCAGTTCTTC.